The 26 T cell receptor beta chains below come from one sample, sequenced in a study of vaccination and CD4 T cells after COVID-19 (dated by TCRdb to between 2020 and 2023). These receptors are not linked to any known antigen. Receptor amplification or capture employed PCR. Sequencing took place on an Illumina iSeq 100. TCR sequencing of DNA from cultured CD4+ T cells used the Oncomine TCR Beta short-read assay at the Johns Hopkins FTIC core. TCRdb handled the public reads itself, with Q25 trimming in fastp and clone calling in MiXCR, and kept productive beta chains. Rows matching on CDR3 protein sequence are summarized as one entry with the most common DNA and genes. This sample holds 15,000 or so distinct CDR3 sequences; roughly 47% were observed only once. The ten top clones hold 3.7% of the sample. The treatment or condition label for this specimen denotes: roughly 10-day PBMC culture with coronavirus spike peptide pools or control peptides (ViraFEST assay).

The sample taken for sequencing was CD4+ T cells from blood, cultured in vitro. The receptors were sampled from a human donor who had recovered from COVID-19.

The genes are TRBV28 and TRBJ2-7; 14 bases are shared with TRBD2. The CDR3 runs to 16 residues. The junction had 7 bases not matched to a gene; V was cut back by 5 bases and J by 4 bases. The germline CDR1 and CDR2 sequences are MDHEN and SYDVKM. In nucleotides, the CDR3 is TGTGCCAGCAGTAACTCGGGACTAGCGGGAGCATACGAGCAGTACTTC. Translation: CASSNSGLAGAYEQYF.

V usage is TRBV24-1 and J usage is TRBJ2-1, with D maybe TRBD2 (6 bases). The germline V gene encodes CDR1 KGHDR and CDR2 SFDVKD. V was shortened by 6 bases and J by 6 bases, with 20 bases between the two germline ends. The CDR3 is 16 amino acids. CDR3 in DNA: TGTGCCACCAGTCCCCTAGCGTCGGACTCCCCCAATGAGCAGTTCTTC. This sequence encodes CATSPLASDSPNEQFF.

CDR3 sequence: CSARGAVGERGGTTDTQYF. In DNA, the CDR3 is TGCAGTGCTAGGGGGGCTGTGGGTGAGCGGGGGGGGACTACAGATACGCAGTATTTT. The V call is TRBV20-1, the J call TRBJ2-3, with TRBD2 identical over 10 bases. CDR3 length: 19 residues. With V trimmed by 3 bases and J by 3 bases, 18 bases remained unmatched. CDR1 and CDR2 (germline): DFQATT, SNEGSKA (reference sequence).

The gene calls are TRBV20-1 and TRBJ2-1, with TRBD2 matching 7 bases. Germline trimming cut 1 base from V and 2 bases from J; bases unmatched to any gene: 5. The CDR3 consists of 15 residues. CDR1 is DFQATT and CDR2 is SNEGSKA in the germline V gene (reference sequence). CDR3 DNA sequence: TGCAGTGCTAGAGGTTTTGGACTAGCCTACAATGAGCAGTTCTTC. Encoded protein: CSARGFGLAYNEQFF.

As to this clonotype: This likely comes from a read error, as the CDR3 has no conserved phenylalanine or tryptophan at its end. The chain uses TRBV20-1 and TRBJ1-1; D gene unclear. The germline V gene encodes CDR1 DFQATT and CDR2 SNEGSKA (reference sequence). Trimming removed 7 bases at V and 1 base at J, with 7 bases between. The CDR3 sequence is 11 residues long. CDR3 sequence reads: CSVSENTEAFS. In DNA, the CDR3 is TGCAGTGTCTCAGAGAACACTGAAGCTTTCTCT.

The rearrangement uses TRBV7-9 and TRBJ2-1; D is perhaps TRBD2 (7 bases). Germline CDR1 is SEHNR and CDR2 is FQNEAQ (reference sequence). The CDR3 spans 16 residues. The germline V and J ends were trimmed by 5 bases and 5 bases, with 19 bases remaining between them. The DNA of the CDR3 is TGTGCCAGCAGCCCCCGGGGGCTAGCGGTAAACAATGAGCAGTTCTTC. The encoded protein is CASSPRGLAVNNEQFF.

Notes on this clonotype: Germline and junction disagree at one end, which may indicate a read error. The chain couples TRBV7-2 to TRBJ2-3; D unresolved. The CDR3 runs 13 residues. Germline assignment: CDR1 SGHTA and CDR2 FQGNSA. For the CDR3, the DNA is TGCGCCAGCAGCCACCGCCAGGACGATACGCAGTATTTT. Its protein product is CASSHRQDDTQYF.

The chain joins TRBV19 to TRBJ2-4; D is unresolved. The V gene's germline CDR1 is LNHDA and CDR2 SQIVND (reference sequence). The V end was cut by 10 bases, the J end by 6 bases, with 10 bases between. The CDR3 extends over 11 amino acids. The CDR3 sequence: CATKEGNIQYF. The CDR3 DNA reads TGTGCCACCAAGGAAGGAAACATTCAGTACTTC.

This clonotype appeared a few times. The chain recombines TRBV7-9 with TRBJ2-7, with a tentative D call TRBD1 (6 bases). Germline CDR1 and CDR2: SEHNR and FQNEAQ (reference sequence). The CDR3 has 14 amino acids. V lost 5 bases and J 4 bases, leaving 15 bases between the germline ends. DNA of the CDR3: TGTGCCAGCAGCCTGACAGGAGGCGCGTACGAGCAGTACTTC. Translating gives CASSLTGGAYEQYF.

V gene TRBV12-3 or TRBV12-4 combines with J gene TRBJ2-3; the D gene is possibly TRBD2 (6 bases). The CDR3 loop spans 14 amino acids. V gave up 1 base and J gave up 5 bases, with 10 bases separating them. The CDR3: CASSLGRELDTQYF. Written as DNA, the CDR3 is TGTGCCAGCAGTTTAGGTCGGGAGTTAGATACGCAGTATTTT.

This chain connects TRBV10-3 to TRBJ1-1; D not resolved. Trimming shortened V by 6 bases and J by 5 bases, and 16 bases separated the two germline ends. The CDR3 is 14 amino acids. CDR1 and CDR2 from the germline V gene are ENHRY and SYGVKD. The CDR3 region is CAIRGSGEGTEAFF. The DNA of the CDR3 is TGTGCCATCAGAGGGTCCGGGGAAGGAACTGAAGCTTTCTTT.

This clonotype was observed a few times. The chain uses TRBV2 and TRBJ2-1; no clear D gene. Trimming stripped 7 bases from V and 0 bases from J, with 4 bases between. The CDR3 totals 12 residues. CDR1 is SNHLY and CDR2 is FYNNEI in the germline V gene. The DNA for the CDR3 is TGTGCCAGCATGAACTCCTACAATGAGCAGTTCTTC. Protein sequence: CASMNSYNEQFF. The full variable domain, its missing parts supplied by reference TRBV2 and TRBJ2-1, is EPEVTQTPSHQVTQMGQEVILRCVPISNHLYFYWYRQILGQKVEFLVSFYNNEISEKSEIFDDQFSVERPDGSNFTLKIRSTKLEDSAMYFCASMNSYNEQFFGPGTRLTVL.

The chain combines TRBV15 with TRBJ2-1, with D possibly being TRBD1 (5 bases). V dropped 2 bases and J dropped 4 bases, with 12 bases sitting between them. The CDR3 is made up of 15 amino acids. Germline V gives CDR1 LNHNV, CDR2 YYDKDF (reference sequence). The CDR3 protein is CATSRSRTMYNEQFF. As DNA, the CDR3 is TGTGCCACCAGCAGATCAAGGACAATGTACAATGAGCAGTTCTTC.

This chain connects TRBV5-1 to TRBJ2-6; TRBD1 matches 7 bases. Germline values: CDR1 SGHRS, CDR2 YFSETQ. The CDR3 covers 16 residues. The J segment lost 1 base and the V segment lost 6 bases, leaving 7 bases of the junction unmatched. CDR3 sequence: CASNQGVISGANVLTF. The DNA for the CDR3 is TGCGCCAGCAACCAGGGGGTTATATCTGGGGCCAACGTCCTGACTTTC.

A few counts support this clonotype. This sequence joins TRBV15 and TRBJ2-7, with 7 positions matching TRBD2. J gave up 1 base and V 1 base, and 7 bases lay outside the gene matches. This CDR3 region has 16 residues. Germline V gene sequence: CDR1 LNHNV, CDR2 YYDKDF (reference sequence). The CDR3 sequence is CATSRGGGGGSYEQYF. CDR3 nucleotides: TGTGCCACCAGCAGAGGGGGCGGCGGGGGATCCTACGAGCAGTACTTC.

This chain links TRBV4-3 with TRBJ2-3, with D perhaps being TRBD1 or TRBD2 (6 bases each). Trimming took 3 bases from V and 3 from J, leaving 19 bases between them. This CDR3 has 17 residues. CDR1 and CDR2 (germline): LGHNA, YSLEER. This CDR3 is CASSQGFGGGLTDTQYF. The CDR3 bases are TGCGCCAGCAGCCAGGGGTTCGGAGGGGGATTGACAGATACGCAGTATTTT.

V and J are TRBV30 and TRBJ2-5, with D perhaps TRBD2 (6 bases). V shed 4 bases and J shed 1 base, with 7 bases lying between them. CDR3 length: 12 residues. Germline V lookup: CDR1 GTSNPN, CDR2 SVGIG (reference sequence). CDR3 loop: CAWMGGQETQYF. DNA of the CDR3: TGTGCCTGGATGGGGGGCCAAGAGACCCAGTACTTC.

V gene TRBV3-1 combines with J gene TRBJ2-7; TRBD1 or TRBD2 may be the D gene (5 bases each). CDR3 size: 13 residues. Trimming took 4 bases from V and 7 from J, leaving 14 bases between them. Germline CDR1 and CDR2: LGHDT and YNNKEL (reference sequence). CDR3 coding DNA: TGTGCCAGCAGCCTGAAGGGGACCGGGGAGCAGTACTTC. This sequence encodes CASSLKGTGEQYF.

J is TRBJ2-1 and V is TRBV14; 8 bases match TRBD2. The tail of the sequence fits TRBJ2-7 better, so the J call may be wrong. Germline V lookup: CDR1 SGHDN, CDR2 FVKESK. This CDR3 has 16 amino acids. Here the CDR3 reads CASSPWGSGTISEQYF. The CDR3, as DNA: TGTGCCAGCAGCCCCTGGGGTAGCGGGACAATTTCCGAGCAGTACTTC.

J is TRBJ2-6 and V is TRBV19, with TRBD1 identical over 10 bases. The germline V gene encodes CDR1 LNHDA and CDR2 SQIVND (reference sequence). J gave up 1 base and V 3 bases, and 3 bases lay outside the gene matches. This CDR3 is built from 17 residues. The CDR3 sequence: CASSIWTGGSGANVLTF. CDR3 DNA: TGTGCCAGTAGTATTTGGACAGGGGGTTCTGGGGCCAACGTCCTGACTTTC.

This chain connects TRBV30 to TRBJ2-5; TRBD2 might be the D (6 bases). With 2 bases removed from V and 5 bases from J, the gap between germline ends came to 6 bases. The CDR3 has 11 residues. The germline V gene encodes CDR1 GTSNPN and CDR2 SVGIG (reference sequence). The CDR3 here is CAWSSGETQYF. As DNA, the CDR3 is TGTGCCTGGAGTAGCGGGGAGACCCAGTACTTC. The full variable domain, with the rest looked up from reference TRBV30 and TRBJ2-5, is SQTIHQWPATLVQPVGSPLSLECTVEGTSNPNLYWYRQAAGRGLQLLFYSVGIGQISSEVPQNLSASRPQDRQFILSSKKLLLSDSGFYLCAWSSGETQYFGPGTRLLVL.

This clonotype was seen a few times. The chain links TRBV2 to TRBJ2-2; 12 bases are a match to TRBD2. From germline, CDR1 is SNHLY and CDR2 FYNNEI. The CDR3 sequence is 16 residues long. Germline trimming cut 7 bases from V and 5 bases from J; bases unmatched to any gene: 8. Here the CDR3 reads CASIRQTSGSTGELFF. CDR3 coding DNA: TGTGCCAGCATTCGACAGACTAGCGGGAGTACCGGGGAGCTGTTTTTT.

This clonotype was seen more than once but under ten times. The chain employs TRBV6-5 and TRBJ2-1; 14 positions match TRBD2. The CDR3 runs to 18 residues. Germline CDR1 MNHEY, CDR2 SVGAGI. The V gene end was trimmed by 4 bases and the J gene end by 7 bases; junction bases not matched to a gene: 12. The CDR3: CASSSRGGTSGSDNEQFF. For the CDR3, the DNA is TGTGCCAGCAGTTCCCGGGGGGGGACTAGCGGGAGTGATAATGAGCAGTTCTTC.

The CDR3 loop is CAISESLAGSYNEQFF. DNA of the CDR3: TGTGCCATCAGTGAGTCGTTGGCGGGCTCCTACAATGAGCAGTTCTTC. The chain joins TRBV10-3 to TRBJ2-1, with D perhaps matching TRBD2 (5 bases). Germline loops: CDR1 ENHRY, CDR2 SYGVKD. The CDR3 extends over 16 amino acids. Trimming left V 0 bases short and J 0 bases short, with 9 bases between.

J is TRBJ2-7 and V is TRBV30; D is ambiguous. This CDR3 contains 13 residues. Between the trimmed V and J ends, which lost 1 base and 1 base, there was a span of 8 bases. Per the germline V gene, CDR1 is GTSNPN and CDR2 is SVGIG (reference sequence). The CDR3 region is CAWSGSASYEQYF. CDR3 DNA: TGTGCCTGGAGTGGGTCAGCTTCCTACGAGCAGTACTTC.

V is TRBV7-9 and J is TRBJ2-7; 7 bases align to TRBD2. The V and J ends lost 5 bases and 0 bases, in that order; junction bases with no gene match: 7. The CDR3 sequence is 15 residues long. The V gene's germline CDR1 is SEHNR and CDR2 FQNEAQ (reference sequence). DNA for the CDR3: TGTGCCAGCAGCAATAGCGGGTATAGCTCCTACGAGCAGTACTTC. This sequence encodes CASSNSGYSSYEQYF.